The table lists the clone carrying this TCR beta chain with a count of one. This sample was taken from a study of blood T cell repertoires in COVID-19. Data came from immunoSEQ multiplex PCR; TCRdb stores just in-frame clones and leaves some out. The sample records a few hundred thousand clones, around 85% being singletons. This TCR was recovered from a man at least 80 years old with acute or convalescent COVID-19. Sequencing was done on a sample of peripheral blood.

The CDR3 region has the DNA TGTGCCAGTAAGGAGACAGGGGCCACCGGGGAGCTGTTTTTT. Amino acids: CASKETGATGELFF. The V call is TRBV6-5, the J call TRBJ2-2; 8 bases fit TRBD1. V lost 9 bases and J lost 4; bases outside the gene matches: 7. CDR3 length: 14 residues. Germline V gives CDR1 MNHEY, CDR2 SVGAGI.